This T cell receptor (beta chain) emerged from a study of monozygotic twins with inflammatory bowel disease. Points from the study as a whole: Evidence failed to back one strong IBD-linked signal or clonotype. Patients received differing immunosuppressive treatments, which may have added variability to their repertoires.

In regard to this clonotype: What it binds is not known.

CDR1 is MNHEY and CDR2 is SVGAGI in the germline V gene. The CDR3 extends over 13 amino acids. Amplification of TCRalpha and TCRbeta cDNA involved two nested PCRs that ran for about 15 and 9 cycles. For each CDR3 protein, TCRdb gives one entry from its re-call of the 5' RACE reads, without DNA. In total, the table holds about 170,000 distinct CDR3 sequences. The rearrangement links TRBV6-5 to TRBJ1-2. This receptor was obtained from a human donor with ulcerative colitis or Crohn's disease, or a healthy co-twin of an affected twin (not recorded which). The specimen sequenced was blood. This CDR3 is CASMTRPNYGYTF.